This T cell receptor beta chain was identified during a study of blood T cells in healthy people across ages. CDR1 is SGHRS, CDR2 YFSETQ, per germline. The CDR3 has 15 amino acids. The V and J ends lost 4 bases and 7 bases, in that order; junction bases with no gene match: 5. Concerning this clonotype: No antigen is known for it.

It was with a sample-barcoded 5' primer and a J-beta primer mix that a second PCR of roughly 7 to 12 cycles was run. Via MiXCR, TCRdb re-called the 5' RACE reads, giving one row per CDR3 protein. The sample records 600,000 or so distinct CDR3 sequences, about 28% being singletons. Study-level points and caveats: Unsorted PBMC input precluded a conclusive naive versus antigen-experienced comparison. Long-lived donors carried more naive CD4+ cells and greater diversity than aged donors.

The specimen was blood. This chain joins TRBV5-1 and TRBJ2-2; 12 bases agree with TRBD1. This receptor was taken from an elderly woman in good health. As DNA, the CDR3 is TGCGCCAGCAGCCCGGGACAGGGGGCTGGCGGGGAGCTGTTTTTT. It encodes CASSPGQGAGGELFF.